These 12 T cell receptor beta chains originate from one sample sequenced in a study of T cells after somatic rescue of genetic block. TCRdb keeps only in-frame clones here, not all; method: immunoSEQ multiplex PCR. The data show just over 8,000 clones, with roughly 80% seen just once and less than 30% held by the top ten. The specimen was peripheral blood mononuclear cells (PBMCs). Source of these receptors: a boy aged 5-17 years.

The chain has TRBV27 and TRBJ1-2, with D unresolved. The V gene lost 2 bases and the J gene lost 3 bases, with 7 bases spanning the gap. Germline V gene lookup returns CDR1 MNHEY and CDR2 SMNVEV (reference sequence). The CDR3 is 13 amino acids. Written as DNA, the CDR3 is TGTGCCAGCAGTTTAGCTGGGGACTATGGCTACACCTTC. As protein: CASSLAGDYGYTF.

By share, this clone ranks as medium-sized. The V gene is TRBV5-1, the J gene TRBJ1-3; 9 bases are a match to TRBD1. V shed 1 base and J 8 bases; nucleotides not matched to a gene: 4. The CDR3 extends over 14 amino acids. CDR1 and CDR2 (germline): SGHRS, YFSETQ. The CDR3 protein is CASSLTGGRDTIYF. CDR3 sequence (DNA): TGCGCCAGCAGCTTGACAGGGGGCCGGGACACCATATATTTT.

This clone is categorized as medium-sized (0.01 to 0.1%). The chain couples TRBV2 to TRBJ2-1, with TRBD1 identical over 9 bases. The CDR3 length is 16 residues. Germline V CDR1 and CDR2: SNHLY, FYNNEI. V lost 6 bases, J lost 10 bases, and 16 bases stayed unmatched. The CDR3 region has the DNA TGTGCCAGCAGACAAACACAGGGGGCGCTCGATCCGGAGCAGTTCTTC. As protein: CASRQTQGALDPEQFF.

This clone was detected only a few times. V and J are TRBV9 and TRBJ1-1, with 9 nucleotides matching TRBD1. Trimming at V came to 3 bases and at J to 7 bases, leaving 4 bases not matched to a gene. CDR1 is SGDLS, CDR2 YYNGEE, per germline. The CDR3 consists of 13 residues. The CDR3 bases are TGTGCCAGCAGCGCACAGGGGGCGAGTGAAGCTTTCTTT. Translated: CASSAQGASEAFF.

The chain is built from TRBV4-2 and TRBJ2-7; D unclear. The CDR3 has 13 residues. The germline gives CDR1 LGHNA, CDR2 YNFKEQ. V gave up 1 base and J gave up 0 bases, with 4 bases separating them. For the CDR3, the DNA is TGTGCCAGCAGCCAAGTACCCTCCTACGAGCAGTACTTC. Translated, it gives CASSQVPSYEQYF.

This rearrangement joins TRBV28 to TRBJ2-2; 8 positions match TRBD2. The germline V gene encodes CDR1 MDHEN and CDR2 SYDVKM. The CDR3 has 16 residues. After removal of 7 bases from V and 1 base from J, the junction contained 8 bases not matched to a gene. The CDR3 sequence: CASNPEREWNTGELFF. The CDR3 nucleotides read TGTGCCAGCAATCCCGAGCGGGAGTGGAACACCGGGGAGCTGTTTTTT.

This clone was seen a single time. The chain joins TRBV13 to TRBJ2-7; 12 bases are shared with TRBD2. The CDR3 is 15 residues long. J was trimmed by 6 bases and V by 5 bases; bases with no gene match: 8. Germline V gene data show CDR1 as PRHDT and CDR2 as FYEKMQ (reference sequence). The CDR3 reads CASSATPGLAGEQYF. The CDR3 region has the DNA TGTGCCAGCAGCGCAACACCGGGACTAGCGGGCGAGCAGTACTTC.

V usage is TRBV6-1 and J usage is TRBJ1-5, with unresolved D. The germline V gene has CDR1 MNHNS and CDR2 SASEGT. The CDR3 has 14 residues. With 7 bases removed from V and 4 bases from J, the gap between germline ends came to 14 bases. CDR3 protein: CASISILGNQPQHF. Here the CDR3 DNA reads TGTGCCAGCATTTCTATTTTGGGGAATCAGCCCCAGCATTTT.

V gene TRBV2 combines with J gene TRBJ2-7, with D perhaps assigned TRBD1 or TRBD2 (5 bases each). The V end lost 6 bases, the J end lost 3 bases, and 15 bases lay between the germline ends. The CDR3 is made up of 14 amino acids. CDR1 and CDR2 from the germline V gene are SNHLY and FYNNEI. This CDR3 is CASRPSGTLYEQYF. As DNA, the CDR3 is TGTGCCAGCAGACCCTCCGGGACCCTCTACGAGCAGTACTTC.

The chain carries TRBV15 and TRBJ2-7; 10 bases fit TRBD2. The CDR3 is 16 residues long. Germline values: CDR1 LNHNV, CDR2 YYDKDF (reference sequence). Germline trimming cut 3 bases from V and 3 bases from J; bases unmatched to any gene: 8. The CDR3 is CATSRVLAGGFYEQYF. In DNA, the CDR3 is TGTGCCACCAGCAGGGTATTAGCGGGGGGTTTCTACGAGCAGTACTTC.

On this clone: Other DNA sequences within the sample encode an identical CDR3. This chain joins TRBV4-3 and TRBJ1-5; D unclear. Germline values: CDR1 LGHNA, CDR2 YSLEER. V was clipped by 3 bases and J by 3 bases, with 6 bases between them. The CDR3 is 13 residues long. CDR3 residues: CASSQGVNQPQHF. The CDR3 nucleotides read TGCGCCAGCAGCCAGGGCGTCAATCAGCCCCAGCATTTT.

The chain couples TRBV18 to TRBJ2-7, with D tentatively TRBD2 (5 bases). V was pared by 3 bases and J by 4 bases, with 19 bases between. The length of the CDR3 is 16 residues. Per the germline V gene, CDR1 is KGHSH and CDR2 is LQKENI. In DNA, the CDR3 is TGTGCCAGCTCACCTCAGATTATGAGGGTAGGGTACGAGCAGTACTTC. It is translated as CASSPQIMRVGYEQYF.